This T cell receptor (beta chain) was obtained from a study of blood T cell repertoires in COVID-19. Enrollment of patients from Seattle took place during active infection, with longitudinal follow-up. Germline loops: CDR1 KGHSH, CDR2 LQKENI. This CDR3 comprises 14 residues. V lost 0 bases and J 3 bases, leaving 8 bases between the germline ends. How the authors handled the data: Amplification of reference gene primers provided the estimated nucleated cell counts. Using immunoSEQ multiplex PCR, the repertoire was profiled, and TCRdb retains in-frame clones only, with some absent. The V and J calls and the clone size are those of that table, but D and trimming were determined from the DNA. The sample lists under 200,000 clones, roughly four fifths seen once, with around 2.7% in the top ten.

This TCR derives from a woman aged 80 or older with COVID-19, enrolled during active disease. The chain joins TRBV18 to TRBJ1-1; no reliable D call. Sequenced input: peripheral blood. The CDR3 here is CASSPPSVDTEAFF. The CDR3 nucleotides read TGTGCCAGCTCACCACCCTCAGTCGACACTGAAGCTTTCTTT.